Listed below are T cell receptor beta chains from one sample, sequenced in a study of T cell repertoires in cytomegalovirus infection. TCRdb used MiXCR to reprocess the reads, holding one entry per CDR3 protein. Found here are roughly 51,000 distinct CDR3 sequences, about a fifth of them singletons; the top ten hold 26%. Antigens of these TCRs are unknown. The sample was CD8+ T cells from cultured PBMCs, taken from culture after CMV antigen stimulation. These receptors came from a human donor in good health (CMV status not recorded). Some clones in this sample may be carry-over from other donors' samples. The CDR3 runs from the conserved cysteine through the conserved F or W. Fields, in order: V gene, D gene, J gene, clone size, CDR3 DNA, CDR3 protein. D genes are given only for firm matches. Clone sizes are given selectively: once, few, many, or a class where the clone is expanded.

v_gene: TRBV12-3/TRBV12-4; d_gene: TRBD1; j_gene: TRBJ1-5; abundance: many; CDR3nt: TGTGCCAGCAGGGACAGGGACAATAGCAATCAGCCCCAGCATTTT; CDR3aa: CASRDRDNSNQPQHF
v_gene: TRBV12-3/TRBV12-4; d_gene: TRBD2; j_gene: TRBJ2-5; abundance: NA; CDR3nt: TGTGCCAGCAGTTCCGGACTAGCGGGAGCGAGTAGGGAGACCCAGTACTTC; CDR3aa: CASSSGLAGASRETQYF
v_gene: TRBV7-6; d_gene: NA; j_gene: TRBJ2-7; abundance: many; CDR3nt: TGTGCCAGCAGCTTAGGTACAAACTACGAGCAGTACTTC; CDR3aa: CASSLGTNYEQYF
v_gene: TRBV12-3/TRBV12-4; d_gene: NA; j_gene: TRBJ1-4; abundance: NA; CDR3nt: TGTGCCAGCAGTTTTGTGAATAATGAAAAACTGTTTTTT; CDR3aa: CASSFVNNEKLFF
v_gene: TRBV20-1; d_gene: TRBD2; j_gene: TRBJ2-1; abundance: few; CDR3nt: TGCAGTGCGCATCTAGCGGCAGCACTTGAAAACGAGCAGTTCTTC; CDR3aa: CSAHLAAALENEQFF
v_gene: TRBV28; d_gene: TRBD1; j_gene: TRBJ1-5; abundance: NA; CDR3nt: TGTGCCAGCCTACCCCGGGACAGAACGTATCAGCCCCAGCATTTT; CDR3aa: CASLPRDRTYQPQHF
v_gene: TRBV4-1; d_gene: NA; j_gene: TRBJ2-7; abundance: few; CDR3nt: TGCGCCAGCAGCCAGGAGGCAGGGTGGTACTACGAGCAGTACTTC; CDR3aa: CASSQEAGWYYEQYF
v_gene: TRBV7-8; d_gene: TRBD1; j_gene: TRBJ1-1; abundance: NA; CDR3nt: TGTGCCAGCAGCCTTAGTGGGCAGGGGGACACTGAAGCTTTCTTT; CDR3aa: CASSLSGQGDTEAFF
v_gene: TRBV10-3; d_gene: TRBD2; j_gene: TRBJ2-7; abundance: NA; CDR3nt: TGTGCCATCAGTGAGAGGACTAGCGGCTACGAGCAGTACTTC; CDR3aa: CAISERTSGYEQYF
v_gene: TRBV7-2; d_gene: TRBD1; j_gene: TRBJ2-7; abundance: NA; CDR3nt: TGTGCCAGCAGCTTAGGTGGACAGGGCTACGAGCAGTACTTC; CDR3aa: CASSLGGQGYEQYF